Reported below is one T cell receptor (beta chain). Antigen: not known. The sample originates from a study of vaccination and CD4 T cells after COVID-19. Scientists ran DNA taken from cultured CD4+ T cells through the Oncomine TCR Beta short-read assay for sequencing. TCRdb reanalysed the PCR reads using MiXCR and keeps one entry per CDR3 protein. This sample has 10,000 to 12,000 distinct CDR3 sequences, with roughly half found just once. Study-wide results and caveats: Spike mono-reactivity was shown by 304 of 307 vaccine-specific clones in convalescent patients.

The CDR3 is made up of 14 amino acids. Germline-derived CDR1 and CDR2 are MGHDK and SYGVNS. Trimming took 4 bases from V and 8 from J; bases not matched to a gene: 6. Treatment of the sample: approximately 9-day PBMC culture with coronavirus spike peptide pools or control peptides (ViraFEST assay). The sequencing input was CD4+ T cells from blood, cultured in vitro. The chain links TRBV25-1 to TRBJ2-1; TRBD2 aligns across 9 bases. The clonotype originates from a human donor who had recovered from COVID-19. CDR3 DNA: TGTGCCAGCAGTGGCGGGGGGGGAGTTGATGAGCAGTTCTTC. It specifies CASSGGGGVDEQFF.